One and the same sample provided the 30 T cell receptor beta chains below, sequenced in a study of coeliac disease. The protocol was immunoSEQ multiplex PCR, while the TCRdb copy is restricted to in-frame clones and leaves out a portion. This sample has roughly 3,400 clones, with 45% to 55% found just once. Sequencing was carried out using intraepithelial lymphocytes from the gut. The receptors derive from a woman in her 70s with celiac disease.

This chain joins TRBV7-8 and TRBJ2-3, with a weak D call TRBD2 (6 bases). Germline CDR1 SGHVS, CDR2 FQNEAQ. The CDR3 is made up of 14 amino acids. V gave up 1 base and J gave up 6 bases, with 11 bases separating them. The CDR3 nucleotides are TGTGCCAGCAGCTTAGTTGGCCGGGGGGATACGCAGTATTTT. It translates to CASSLVGRGDTQYF.

The chain employs TRBV7-2 and TRBJ1-2; maybe TRBD1 (5 bases). Germline V gene lookup returns CDR1 SGHTA and CDR2 FQGNSA. CDR3 length: 13 amino acids. V was clipped by 6 bases and J by 8 bases, with 16 bases between them. The CDR3 DNA is TGTGCCAGCAGGTCGACAGATTCTCTGGGCTACACCTTC. This gives the protein CASRSTDSLGYTF.

Comments on this clone: Other DNA variants within this sample encode the same CDR3. The chain uses TRBV21-1 and TRBJ1-1. TRBV21-1 is designated a pseudogene. This CDR3 has 15 residues. The CDR3 region is CASSKGVGAATEAFF. Written as DNA, the CDR3 is TGTGCCAGCAGCAAAGGGGTAGGAGCTGCCACTGAAGCTTTCTTT.

V is TRBV5-6 and J is TRBJ1-5; TRBD1 might be the D (5 bases). Looked up from germline, CDR1 is SGHDT and CDR2 is YYEEEE. V lost 4 bases and J lost 4, with 9 bases in between. The CDR3 is made up of 13 amino acids. The CDR3 protein is CASSAGRNQPQHF. The CDR3 coding sequence is TGTGCCAGCAGCGCAGGGCGAAATCAGCCCCAGCATTTT. Full variable domain (remainder filled in from reference TRBV5-6 and TRBJ1-5): DAGVTQSPTHLIKTRGQQVTLRCSPKSGHDTVSWYQQALGQGPQFIFQYYEEEERQRGNFPDRFSGHQFPNYSSELNVNALLLGDSALYLCASSAGRNQPQHFGDGTRLSIL.

In its sample, this clone is hyperexpanded. The sample has other DNA sequences that encode this CDR3 too. The V call is TRBV4-3, the J call TRBJ2-7, with 8 bases aligning to TRBD1. The CDR3 spans 17 residues. The V segment lost 1 base and the J segment 5 bases; nucleotides outside the gene matches: 13. Looked up from germline, CDR1 is LGHNA and CDR2 is YSLEER. The CDR3 coding sequence is TGCGCCAGCAGCCAAGGCGTGGGCCAGGGGGCCGTCGACGAGCAGTACTTC. Translated, it gives CASSQGVGQGAVDEQYF.

This clone ranks as medium-sized (0.01 to 0.1%). The chain recombines TRBV4-3 with TRBJ1-2, with D perhaps matching TRBD1 (6 bases). V was trimmed by 3 bases and J by 2 bases, leaving 10 bases between them. Germline V gene sequence: CDR1 LGHNA, CDR2 YSLEER. This CDR3 region has 14 residues. The CDR3 bases are TGCGCCAGCAGCCAGGACAGTTCCAACTATGGCTACACCTTC. It encodes CASSQDSSNYGYTF.

A note on this clone: At one end, the junction sequence differs from germline, possibly due to a read error. The chain is built from TRBV7-7 and TRBJ1-6, with D hard to call. CDR1 and CDR2 (germline): SSHAT, FNYEAQ (reference sequence). The CDR3 has 16 residues. This CDR3 reads CASSSTRVTYNSPLHF. As DNA, the CDR3 is TGTGCTAGCAGCTCCACTAGGGTAACCTATAATTCACCCCTCCACTTT.

The chain recombines TRBV5-1 with TRBJ1-2; perhaps TRBD1 as D (5 bases). The CDR3 is 15 amino acids. Per germline, CDR1 SGHRS and CDR2 YFSETQ. The V and J ends lost 2 bases and 4 bases respectively, with 15 bases between them. CDR3 region: CASSFNSGRVYGYTF. CDR3 in DNA: TGCGCCAGCAGCTTTAACTCTGGCAGGGTCTATGGCTACACCTTC.

About this clone: Sequence at one end of the junction differs from germline and may be a read error. The V and J genes are TRBV7-2 and TRBJ1-2; tentative D call: TRBD1 (6 bases). The CDR3 is 14 amino acids. The germline CDR1 and CDR2 sequences are SGHTA and FQGNSA. This CDR3 is CASSQDSSNYGYTF. CDR3 coding DNA: TGCGCCAGCAGCCAGGACAGTTCCAACTATGGCTACACCTTC.

The chain employs TRBV27 and TRBJ2-1; 10 positions match TRBD1. CDR3 length: 14 residues. Trimming cost V 4 bases and J 4 bases; bases outside gene matches: 1. Germline values: CDR1 MNHEY, CDR2 SMNVEV (reference sequence). CDR3 sequence: CASSWTGGYNEQFF. CDR3 sequence (DNA): TGTGCCAGCAGTTGGACAGGGGGTTACAATGAGCAGTTCTTC.

Note on this clone: Distinct nucleotide sequences in the sample also encode this CDR3. V is TRBV10-3 and J is TRBJ1-1; D is ambiguous. This CDR3 contains 14 residues. V lost 6 bases to trimming and J lost 4 bases, with 15 bases between them. Per the germline V gene, CDR1 is ENHRY and CDR2 is SYGVKD. CDR3 nucleotides: TGTGCCATCAGCGACTCCGACGGAGGCACTGAAGCTTTCTTT. Protein product: CAISDSDGGTEAFF.

The rearrangement joins TRBV28 to TRBJ2-7, with 7 positions matching TRBD1. The CDR3 is 14 amino acids. V lost 3 bases and J lost 0; bases outside the gene matches: 2. Germline-derived CDR1 and CDR2 are MDHEN and SYDVKM. The DNA of the CDR3 is TGTGCCAGCAGTTTCAGGGACAGCTCCTACGAGCAGTACTTC. Protein: CASSFRDSSYEQYF. Variable domain in full (rest from reference TRBV28 and TRBJ2-7): DVKVTQSSRYLVKRTGEKVFLECVQDMDHENMFWYRQDPGLGLRLIYFSYDVKMKEKGDIPEGYSVSREKKERFSLILESASTNQTSMYLCASSFRDSSYEQYFGPGTRLTVT.

This clone was counted only a few times. This rearrangement joins TRBV6-6 to TRBJ1-1; D gene ambiguous. The germline gives CDR1 MNHNY, CDR2 SVGAGI (reference sequence). The CDR3 loop spans 14 amino acids. Trimming took 0 bases from V and 3 from J, leaving 8 bases between them. The CDR3 DNA reads as TGTGCCAGCAGTTACTCGGTCAGTTACACTGAAGCTTTCTTT. Translation gives CASSYSVSYTEAFF.

This clone was seen a handful of times. This chain links TRBV7-7 with TRBJ2-1; weak D call: TRBD2 (5 bases). Trimming cost V 1 base and J 6 bases, with 7 bases left between them. The CDR3 length is 13 residues. The germline CDR1 and CDR2 sequences are SSHAT and FNYEAQ (reference sequence). The CDR3 here is CASSLVAGNEQFF. In DNA form, the CDR3 reads TGTGCCAGCAGCTTAGTGGCGGGCAATGAGCAGTTCTTC.

This chain's CDR3 is CASNSGTGEVGEQYF. In nucleotides, the CDR3 is TGTGCCAGCAACTCCGGGACAGGGGAAGTAGGCGAGCAGTACTTC. The chain couples TRBV4-2 to TRBJ2-7; 10 bases are a match to TRBD1. Germline lookup yields CDR1 LGHNA and CDR2 YNFKEQ. V gave up 7 bases and J gave up 6 bases; unmatched junction bases: 12. CDR3 length equals 15 residues.

This clone was observed a handful of times. This rearrangement joins TRBV2 to TRBJ1-5; 7 bases line up with TRBD1. The trim removed 6 bases at V and 7 bases at J, leaving 9 bases unmatched. Germline V gives CDR1 SNHLY, CDR2 FYNNEI. The CDR3 loop spans 14 amino acids. The DNA for the CDR3 is TGTGCCAGCAGCGATACAGGGGTTGGACAGCCCCAGCATTTT. Residues: CASSDTGVGQPQHF.

The gene calls are TRBV28 and TRBJ2-3; TRBD2 matches at 11 bases. The CDR3 is made up of 17 amino acids. With 2 bases clipped from V and 2 bases from J, the junction kept 6 bases outside the gene matches. The germline V gene has CDR1 MDHEN and CDR2 SYDVKM. The CDR3 is CASSLLTSGDLTDTQYF. CDR3 bases: TGTGCCAGCAGTTTACTGACTAGCGGGGATCTCACAGATACGCAGTATTTT.

This clone was seen a few times. The genes are TRBV7-6 and TRBJ2-1; the match to TRBD2 covers 11 bases. The CDR3 sequence is 15 residues long. CDR1 SGHVS and CDR2 FNYEAQ come from the germline V gene. The V gene end was trimmed by 3 bases and the J gene end by 2 bases; junction bases not matched to a gene: 0. CDR3 bases: TGTGCCAGCAGCTTTAGCGGGGGGGCCTACAATGAGCAGTTCTTC. This gives the protein CASSFSGGAYNEQFF. Using reference TRBV7-6 and TRBJ2-1 for the parts outside the CDR3, the full variable domain is GAGVSQSPRYKVTKRGQDVALRCDPISGHVSLYWYRQALGQGPEFLTYFNYEAQQDKSGLPNDRFSAERPEGSISTLTIQRTEQRDSAMYRCASSFSGGAYNEQFFGPGTRLTVL.

This clone ranks as medium-sized (0.01 to 0.1%). The rearrangement uses TRBV5-6 and TRBJ1-6, with D possibly matching TRBD1 (5 bases). This CDR3 is built from 15 residues. Germline V gene sequence: CDR1 SGHDT, CDR2 YYEEEE. V was cut by 0 bases and J by 5 bases, with 9 bases left in between. CDR3 nucleotides: TGTGCCAGCAGCTTGGAGGGGTACCATAATTCACCCCTCCACTTT. Translating it yields CASSLEGYHNSPLHF.

The gene calls are TRBV27 and TRBJ2-1; TRBD2 agrees at 12 bases. V lost 4 bases to trimming and J lost 0 bases; unmatched junction nucleotides: 10. CDR3 length: 19 amino acids. The germline V gene has CDR1 MNHEY and CDR2 SMNVEV (reference sequence). This chain's CDR3 is CASSSSGGVLLISYNEQFF. As DNA, the CDR3 is TGTGCCAGCAGTTCTAGCGGGGGGGTACTCCTTATCTCCTACAATGAGCAGTTCTTC.

The chain combines TRBV7-2 with TRBJ2-7, with D unclear. The CDR3 has 11 residues. Trimming took off 5 bases at V and 0 bases at J, with 2 bases between the two ends. Germline V gene lookup returns CDR1 SGHTA and CDR2 FQGNSA. CDR3 residues: CASSRSYEQYF. DNA of the CDR3: TGTGCCAGCAGCCGCTCCTACGAGCAGTACTTC.

The V gene is TRBV30, the J gene TRBJ2-1; 10 bases align to TRBD2. Germline loops: CDR1 GTSNPN, CDR2 SVGIG (reference sequence). V lost 6 bases and J lost 4; bases outside the gene matches: 12. CDR3 length equals 16 residues. The CDR3 protein is CACGPAGGTYYNEQFF. CDR3 DNA sequence: TGTGCCTGTGGGCCAGCGGGGGGGACTTATTACAATGAGCAGTTCTTC.

This clone was seen only a few times. The V gene is TRBV9, the J gene TRBJ1-1, with TRBD1 matching 9 bases. The CDR3 is 15 residues long. With V trimmed by 4 bases and J by 5 bases, 9 bases remained unmatched. Germline assignment: CDR1 SGDLS and CDR2 YYNGEE. The CDR3 coding sequence is TGTGCCAGCAGCCTTGGGACAGGGACCATGACTGAAGCTTTCTTT. It is translated as CASSLGTGTMTEAFF. Variable domain in full (rest from reference TRBV9 and TRBJ1-1): DSGVTQTPKHLITATGQRVTLRCSPRSGDLSVYWYQQSLDQGLQFLIQYYNGEERAKGNILERFSAQQFPDLHSELNLSSLELGDSALYFCASSLGTGTMTEAFFGQGTRLTVV.

In this sample, this clone turned up once. The chain links TRBV13 to TRBJ1-1; TRBD1 aligns across 9 bases. The V segment lost 5 bases and the J segment 3 bases; nucleotides outside the gene matches: 10. The CDR3 length is 16 residues. Germline V gene lookup returns CDR1 PRHDT and CDR2 FYEKMQ (reference sequence). As DNA, the CDR3 is TGTGCCAGCAGCCCCCGGGTGGACAGGGGAGACACTGAAGCTTTCTTT. It specifies CASSPRVDRGDTEAFF.

This chain links TRBV5-1 with TRBJ1-2; 7 bases are shared with TRBD1. This CDR3 is 15 amino acids long. With V trimmed by 3 bases and J by 4 bases, 9 bases remained unmatched. Germline V gene lookup returns CDR1 SGHRS and CDR2 YFSETQ. This chain's CDR3 is CASSYDRVLLYGYTF. The CDR3 nucleotides read TGCGCCAGCAGCTACGACAGGGTACTCCTCTATGGCTACACCTTC.

The V call is TRBV4-3, the J call TRBJ2-7; no clear D. V lost 3 bases to trimming and J lost 3 bases, with 6 bases between them. CDR1 is LGHNA, CDR2 YSLEER, per germline. The CDR3 sequence is 12 residues long. The CDR3 here is CASSHWLYEQYF. The CDR3 bases are TGCGCCAGCAGCCATTGGCTCTACGAGCAGTACTTC.

This clone was picked up a small number of times. The chain carries TRBV29-1 and TRBJ2-2; 10 bases line up with TRBD1. V lost 7 bases and J lost 7; bases outside the gene matches: 6. Germline V lookup: CDR1 SQVTM, CDR2 ANQGSEA. The CDR3 is made up of 13 amino acids. The CDR3 spells CSGGTGEDGELFF. The CDR3 DNA is TGCAGCGGTGGGACAGGGGAGGACGGGGAGCTGTTTTTT.

This clone rates as large (0.1 to 1%). V usage is TRBV4-3 and J usage is TRBJ1-5; 12 bases match TRBD1. The CDR3 is made up of 15 amino acids. Unmatched junction bases numbered 4, after V lost 4 bases and J lost 6 bases. Germline CDR1 and CDR2: LGHNA and YSLEER. The CDR3 DNA reads TGCGCCAGCAGCCCAGGGACAGGGGGCGGTCAGCCCCAGCATTTT. Translation: CASSPGTGGGQPQHF.

The CDR3 nucleotides are TGTGCCATCAGTGAGGGAGGGTGGGTCTACGAGCAGTACTTC. Its translation is CAISEGGWVYEQYF. The chain combines TRBV10-3 with TRBJ2-7, with a weak D call TRBD2 (6 bases). Trimming removed 2 bases from V and 3 bases from J, with 11 bases in between. CDR1 is ENHRY and CDR2 is SYGVKD in the germline V gene. The CDR3 is 14 amino acids.

A single count supports this clone. This rearrangement joins TRBV7-9 to TRBJ2-7; D unresolved. CDR3 length: 12 amino acids. V lost 6 bases, J lost 3 bases, and 9 bases lay in between. CDR1 and CDR2 from the germline V gene are SEHNR and FQNEAQ (reference sequence). For the CDR3, the DNA is TGTGCCAGCAGTGATACAGACTACGAGCAGTACTTC. This encodes CASSDTDYEQYF.